Included here is one T cell receptor beta chain sequence, with context. Its antigen is still unknown. Each participant gave about 10 milliliters of peripheral blood. The data stem from a study of type 1 and type 2 diabetes patients. For the study at large: CD4+ or CD8+ T cells were positively selected from PBMCs with microbeads. Overall study results and limits: Groups were not age- or gender-matched, which may bias interpretation.

Amplification started from genomic DNA. Multiplex PCR with 30 forward and 13 reverse primers amplified the TCR beta CDR3. From the multiplex PCR reads, TCRdb called clonotypes with MiXCR, one entry per CDR3 protein. The top ten clones hold around 15% of a sample with fewer than 300,000 distinct CDR3 sequences, approximately 50% of them seen once. The germline V gene encodes CDR1 MNHEY and CDR2 SMNVEV (reference sequence). V was pared by 6 bases and J by 2 bases, with 3 bases of the junction left unmatched. This CDR3 region has 14 residues. The sample consisted of peripheral blood mononuclear cells (PBMCs). V gene TRBV27 combines with J gene TRBJ2-1, with 8 bases that match TRBD2. This clonotype originated in a man younger than 30 with type 2 diabetes. DNA of the CDR3: TGTGCCAGCAGACTAGCGGTTCCCTACAATGAGCAGTTCTTC. This gives the protein CASRLAVPYNEQFF.